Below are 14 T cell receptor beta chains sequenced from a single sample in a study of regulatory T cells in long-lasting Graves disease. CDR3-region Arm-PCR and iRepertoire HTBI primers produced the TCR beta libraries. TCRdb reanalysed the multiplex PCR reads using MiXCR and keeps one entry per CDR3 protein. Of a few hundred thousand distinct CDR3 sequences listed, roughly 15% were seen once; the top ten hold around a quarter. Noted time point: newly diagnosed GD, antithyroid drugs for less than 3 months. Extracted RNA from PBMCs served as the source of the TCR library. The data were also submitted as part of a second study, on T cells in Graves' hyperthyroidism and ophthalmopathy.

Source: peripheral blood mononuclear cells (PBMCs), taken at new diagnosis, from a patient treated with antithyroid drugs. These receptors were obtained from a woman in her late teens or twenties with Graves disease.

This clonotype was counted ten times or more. The CDR3 spells CASSGPGPLKNIQYF. The CDR3 DNA is TGTGCCAGCAGTGGGCCGGGACCCCTCAAAAACATTCAGTACTTC. The chain links TRBV12-3 or TRBV12-4 to TRBJ2-4; perhaps D is TRBD1 or TRBD2 (5 bases each). The CDR3 extends over 15 amino acids. Trimming removed 5 bases at V and 3 bases at J, with 14 bases between.

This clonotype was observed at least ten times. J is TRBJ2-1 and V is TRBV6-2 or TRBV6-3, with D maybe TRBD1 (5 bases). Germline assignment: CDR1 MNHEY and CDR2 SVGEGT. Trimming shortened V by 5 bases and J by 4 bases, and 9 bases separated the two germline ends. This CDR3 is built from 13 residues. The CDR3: CASSKDRYNEQFF. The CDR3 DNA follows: TGTGCCAGCAGTAAAGACAGATACAATGAGCAGTTCTTC.

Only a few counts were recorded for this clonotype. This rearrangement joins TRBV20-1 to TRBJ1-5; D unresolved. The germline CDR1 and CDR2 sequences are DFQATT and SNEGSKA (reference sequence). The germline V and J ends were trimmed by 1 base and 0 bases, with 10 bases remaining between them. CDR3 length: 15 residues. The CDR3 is CSARVTYSSNQPQHF. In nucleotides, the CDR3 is TGCAGTGCTAGAGTGACATATTCTAGCAATCAGCCCCAGCATTTT.

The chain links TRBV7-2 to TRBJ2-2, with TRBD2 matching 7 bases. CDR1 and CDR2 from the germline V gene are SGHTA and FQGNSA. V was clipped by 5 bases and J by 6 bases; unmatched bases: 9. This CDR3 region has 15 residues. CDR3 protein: CASSQVAGAPGELFF. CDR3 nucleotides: TGTGCCAGCAGCCAAGTCGCGGGAGCCCCCGGGGAGCTGTTTTTT.

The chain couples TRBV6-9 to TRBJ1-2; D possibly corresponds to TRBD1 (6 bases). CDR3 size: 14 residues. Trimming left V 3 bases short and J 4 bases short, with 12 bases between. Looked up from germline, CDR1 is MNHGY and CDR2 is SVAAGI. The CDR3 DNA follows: TGTGCCAGCAGTTACTCCAGGGGAAGCTATGGCTACACCTTC. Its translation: CASSYSRGSYGYTF.

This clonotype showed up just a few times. As DNA, the CDR3 is TGTGCCAGCAGTTTATGGGCGAACGTAAGGAATCAGCCCCAGCATTTT. Protein sequence: CASSLWANVRNQPQHF. The rearrangement uses TRBV28 and TRBJ1-5; D uncertain. Trimming took 0 bases from V and 4 from J, leaving 13 bases between them. Germline CDR1 and CDR2: MDHEN and SYDVKM. This CDR3 has 16 residues.

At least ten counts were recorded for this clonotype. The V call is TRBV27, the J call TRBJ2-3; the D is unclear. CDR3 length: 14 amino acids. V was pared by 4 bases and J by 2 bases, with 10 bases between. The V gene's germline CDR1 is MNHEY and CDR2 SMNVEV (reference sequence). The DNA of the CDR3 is TGTGCCAGCAGTTCCTTATCTGACACAGATACGCAGTATTTT. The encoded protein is CASSSLSDTDTQYF.

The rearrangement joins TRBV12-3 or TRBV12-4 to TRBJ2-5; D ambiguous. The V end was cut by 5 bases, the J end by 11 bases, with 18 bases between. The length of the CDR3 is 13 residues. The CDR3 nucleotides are TGTGCCAGCAGTCTCCAGACGTACAATGAGCAGTACTTC. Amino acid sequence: CASSLQTYNEQYF.

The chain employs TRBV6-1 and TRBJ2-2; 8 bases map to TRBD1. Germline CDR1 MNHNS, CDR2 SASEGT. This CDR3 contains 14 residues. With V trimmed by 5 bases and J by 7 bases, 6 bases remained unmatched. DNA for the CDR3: TGTGCCAGCAGTATACAGGGGGATGTCGGGGAGCTGTTTTTT. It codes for CASSIQGDVGELFF.

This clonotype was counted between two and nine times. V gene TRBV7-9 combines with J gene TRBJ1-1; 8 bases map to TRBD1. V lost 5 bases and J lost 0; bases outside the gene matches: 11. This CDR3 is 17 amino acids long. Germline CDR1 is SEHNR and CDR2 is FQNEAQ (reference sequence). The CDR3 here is CASSRVTGASLNTEAFF. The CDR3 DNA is TGTGCCAGCAGCCGGGTGACAGGGGCTTCATTGAACACTGAAGCTTTCTTT.

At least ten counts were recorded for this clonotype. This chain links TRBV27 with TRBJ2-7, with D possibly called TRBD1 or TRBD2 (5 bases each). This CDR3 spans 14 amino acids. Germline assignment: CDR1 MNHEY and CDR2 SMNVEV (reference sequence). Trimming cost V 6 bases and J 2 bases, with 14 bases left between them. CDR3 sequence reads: CASSPWGSPYEQYF. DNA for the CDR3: TGTGCCAGCAGCCCCTGGGGGTCTCCCTACGAGCAGTACTTC.

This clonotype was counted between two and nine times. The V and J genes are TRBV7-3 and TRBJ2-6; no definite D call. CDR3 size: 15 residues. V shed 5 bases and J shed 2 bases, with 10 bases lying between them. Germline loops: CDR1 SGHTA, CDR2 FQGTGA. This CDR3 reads CASSQNSAGANVLTF. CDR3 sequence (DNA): TGTGCCAGCAGCCAGAACAGTGCTGGGGCCAACGTCCTGACTTTC.

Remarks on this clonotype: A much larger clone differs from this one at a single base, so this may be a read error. The CDR3 loop is CASSLRIPSTDTQYF. The CDR3 DNA sequence: TGTGCCAGCAGCTTGCGCATCCCTAGCACAGATACGCAGTATTTT. The rearrangement links TRBV7-2 to TRBJ2-3; D gene unclear. Germline loops: CDR1 SGHTA, CDR2 FQGNSA. V was cut by 3 bases and J by 0 bases, with 10 bases left in between. The CDR3 consists of 15 residues.

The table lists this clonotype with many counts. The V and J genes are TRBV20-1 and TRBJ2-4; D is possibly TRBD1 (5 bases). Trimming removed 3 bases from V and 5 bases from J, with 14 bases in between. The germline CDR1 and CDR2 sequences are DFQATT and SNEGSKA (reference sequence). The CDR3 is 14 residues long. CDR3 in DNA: TGCAGTGCTAGCGTCCGCTTCAGGGAAAACATTCAGTACTTC. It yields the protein CSASVRFRENIQYF.